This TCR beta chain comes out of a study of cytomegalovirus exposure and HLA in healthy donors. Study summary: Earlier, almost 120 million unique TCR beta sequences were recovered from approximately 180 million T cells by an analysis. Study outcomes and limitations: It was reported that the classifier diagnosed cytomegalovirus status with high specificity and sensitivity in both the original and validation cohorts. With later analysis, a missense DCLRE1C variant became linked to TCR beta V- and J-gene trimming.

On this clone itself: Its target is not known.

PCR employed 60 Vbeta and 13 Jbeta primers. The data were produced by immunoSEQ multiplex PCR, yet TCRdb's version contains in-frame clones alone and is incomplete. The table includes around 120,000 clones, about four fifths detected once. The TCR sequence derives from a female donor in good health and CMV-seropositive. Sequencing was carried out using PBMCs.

The CDR3 DNA reads TGTGCCAGTTGCCCTCGGGGAGAAGCTAACTATGGCTACACCTTC. This gives the protein CASCPRGEANYGYTF. The chain carries TRBV19 and TRBJ1-2; D unclear. Trimming removed 8 bases from V and 0 bases from J, with 16 bases in between. The germline V gene encodes CDR1 LNHDA and CDR2 SQIVND (reference sequence). CDR3 length: 15 amino acids.